These 26 T cell receptor beta chains originate from one sample sequenced in a study of blood T cell repertoires in COVID-19. TCRdb's table, derived via immunoSEQ multiplex PCR, lists solely in-frame clones and lacks some. The sample shows more than 150,000 clones, about 83% of them seen only once. Input material: peripheral blood. These receptors all stem from a woman between 18 and 29 years old who had recovered from COVID-19.

This chain connects TRBV12-3 or TRBV12-4 to TRBJ1-1, with a possible D match to TRBD1 (5 bases). The CDR3 covers 12 residues. V was trimmed by 6 bases and J by 3 bases, leaving 8 bases between them. The CDR3 reads CASRAGHTEAFF. CDR3 nucleotides: TGTGCCAGCAGAGCGGGACACACTGAAGCTTTCTTT.

The J gene is TRBJ2-3, the V gene TRBV20-1, with 8 bases matching TRBD2. The CDR3 extends over 11 amino acids. Germline V gene data show CDR1 as DFQATT and CDR2 as SNEGSKA (reference sequence). Here the CDR3 reads CVAGRSDTQYF. The CDR3 nucleotides are TGCGTAGCGGGGAGGTCGGATACGCAGTATTTT.

The chain combines TRBV24-1 with TRBJ2-5; 8 bases line up with TRBD2. The CDR3 length is 14 residues. The J segment lost 5 bases and the V segment lost 3 bases, leaving 4 bases of the junction unmatched. Germline-derived CDR1 and CDR2 are KGHDR and SFDVKD. DNA for the CDR3: TGTGCCACCAGTGATACGACTAGCGAGGAGACCCAGTACTTC. Protein: CATSDTTSEETQYF.

The chain has TRBV12-3 or TRBV12-4 and TRBJ1-1; 7 bases are a match to TRBD1. Losses at the gene ends were 5 bases for V and 7 bases for J; bases not matched to a gene: 4. The CDR3 runs to 12 residues. CDR3 sequence (DNA): TGTGCCAGCAGTCCCGGGACAGTTGAAGCTTTCTTT. Its translation is CASSPGTVEAFF.

This clone was seen a handful of times. The J gene is TRBJ1-1, the V gene TRBV6-4; 8 positions match TRBD1. The J segment lost 2 bases and the V segment lost 7 bases, leaving 6 bases of the junction unmatched. Germline V gives CDR1 MRHNA, CDR2 SNTAGT. The CDR3 runs 14 residues. The CDR3 DNA sequence: TGTGCCAGCAAGAAGACAGGGGCTAACACTGAAGCTTTCTTT. It is translated as CASKKTGANTEAFF.

The V gene is TRBV28, the J gene TRBJ1-5; maybe TRBD1 (6 bases). The CDR3 has 15 residues. Germline CDR1 and CDR2: MDHEN and SYDVKM. Trimming took off 2 bases at V and 5 bases at J, with 13 bases between the two ends. CDR3 nucleotide sequence: TGTGCCAGCAGTTTAATGGGGACAAGGGATCAGCCCCAGCATTTT. It translates to CASSLMGTRDQPQHF.

This clone was picked up one time. The chain has TRBV9 and TRBJ2-1; 8 bases are a match to TRBD1. Germline V lookup: CDR1 SGDLS, CDR2 YYNGEE. After removal of 3 bases from V and 8 bases from J, the junction contained 10 bases not matched to a gene. The CDR3 spans 15 residues. The chain's CDR3 is CASSARTGSDDEQFF. The CDR3 DNA reads TGTGCCAGCAGCGCACGGACAGGGTCGGACGATGAGCAGTTCTTC.

V usage is TRBV3-1 (or the pseudogene TRBV3-2) and J usage is TRBJ1-1, with a tentative D call TRBD1 (6 bases). CDR3 length equals 13 residues. The germline V gene has CDR1 LGHDT and CDR2 YNNKEL (reference sequence). V was trimmed by 4 bases and J by 4 bases, leaving 10 bases between them. The CDR3 DNA reads TGTGCCAGCAGCCGTCGGACAGCCACTGAAGCTTTCTTT. This encodes CASSRRTATEAFF.

The V gene is TRBV19, the J gene TRBJ1-1; TRBD1 might be the D (5 bases). Germline loops: CDR1 LNHDA, CDR2 SQIVND (reference sequence). Trimming cost V 10 bases and J 4 bases, with 16 bases left between them. This CDR3 comprises 13 residues. Here the CDR3 DNA reads TGTGCCACTAAAGGGGATTTCGGCACTGAAGCTTTCTTT. This gives the protein CATKGDFGTEAFF.

The V gene is TRBV27, the J gene TRBJ2-7; 10 nucleotides match TRBD2. CDR1 and CDR2 (germline): MNHEY, SMNVEV (reference sequence). This CDR3 has 15 amino acids. The V segment lost 6 bases and the J segment 2 bases; nucleotides outside the gene matches: 7. The CDR3 nucleotides read TGTGCCAGCAGCCCCGGGACTAGCGTTACCTACGAGCAGTACGTC. It codes for CASSPGTSVTYEQYV.

The chain carries TRBV14 and TRBJ2-7; D ambiguous. Germline CDR1 and CDR2: SGHDN and FVKESK. V was pared by 0 bases and J by 0 bases, with 12 bases between. There are 16 residues in the CDR3. CDR3 loop: CASSQERTSSSYEQYF. In nucleotides, the CDR3 is TGTGCCAGCAGCCAAGAAAGAACATCCAGCTCCTACGAGCAGTACTTC.

This sequence joins TRBV11-2 and TRBJ2-5; perhaps TRBD2 as D (5 bases). V was pared by 4 bases and J by 4 bases, with 19 bases between. Germline V gene sequence: CDR1 SGHAT, CDR2 FQNNGV. There are 16 residues in the CDR3. CDR3 loop: CASSSTAGAVIETQYF. The DNA of the CDR3 is TGTGCCAGCAGCTCAACGGCGGGCGCGGTAATAGAGACCCAGTACTTC.

V usage is TRBV5-1 and J usage is TRBJ1-1; no clear D. The V gene lost 3 bases and the J gene lost 3 bases, with 12 bases spanning the gap. Germline values: CDR1 SGHRS, CDR2 YFSETQ. CDR3 length equals 14 residues. The DNA for the CDR3 is TGCGCCAGCAGCTCCTTCCCGGAGGACACTGAAGCTTTCTTT. Translation: CASSSFPEDTEAFF.

This chain uses TRBV5-1 with TRBJ2-1; D uncertain. The length of the CDR3 is 12 residues. Trimming left V 2 bases short and J 10 bases short, with 10 bases between. Per germline, CDR1 SGHRS and CDR2 YFSETQ. The CDR3 sequence is CASSLNAGEQFF. In nucleotides, the CDR3 is TGCGCCAGCAGCTTAAATGCAGGAGAGCAGTTCTTC.

The rearrangement joins TRBV7-9 to TRBJ1-4, with D uncertain. V dropped 6 bases and J dropped 5 bases, with 10 bases sitting between them. The CDR3 spans 13 residues. Germline loops: CDR1 SEHNR, CDR2 FQNEAQ (reference sequence). CDR3 DNA: TGTGCCAGCAGGCCTAAAGAGAATGAAAAACTGTTTTTT. It translates to CASRPKENEKLFF.

The chain recombines TRBV19 with TRBJ1-3; no firm D call. Germline V lookup: CDR1 LNHDA, CDR2 SQIVND (reference sequence). Trimming took off 3 bases at V and 0 bases at J, with 12 bases between the two ends. This CDR3 spans 16 amino acids. The CDR3 DNA reads TGTGCCAGTAGTATGAGCGGCTTTCTCTCTGGAAACACCATATATTTT. This encodes CASSMSGFLSGNTIYF.

This rearrangement joins TRBV18 to TRBJ2-7, with D perhaps TRBD2 (6 bases). The germline V and J ends were trimmed by 8 bases and 4 bases, with 15 bases remaining between them. The germline CDR1 and CDR2 sequences are KGHSH and LQKENI. This CDR3 region has 13 residues. DNA of the CDR3: TGTGCCAGCCAGCTCACGGGAGAATACGAGCAGTACGTC. This translates into CASQLTGEYEQYV.

This clone appeared a single time. As DNA, the CDR3 is TGTGCCAGCAGTTACGGAGGGGGGGCCGCGAACACTGAAGCTTTCTTT. Amino acid sequence: CASSYGGGAANTEAFF. J is TRBJ1-1 and V is TRBV6-6; D perhaps matches TRBD1 (6 bases). The CDR3 covers 16 residues. Germline-derived CDR1 and CDR2 are MNHNY and SVGAGI (reference sequence). V was cut by 2 bases and J by 1 base, with 14 bases left in between.

This sequence joins TRBV5-4 and TRBJ2-3; 11 bases map to TRBD2. With 5 bases clipped from V and 4 bases from J, the junction kept 9 bases outside the gene matches. Germline V lookup: CDR1 SGHNT, CDR2 YYREEE (reference sequence). The CDR3 is 16 residues long. For the CDR3, the DNA is TGTGCCAGCAGGAGACTAGCGGGGCCCGGGGCAGATACGCAGTATTTT. Amino acids: CASRRLAGPGADTQYF. The full variable domain, completed using reference TRBV5-4 and TRBJ2-3, is ETGVTQSPTHLIKTRGQQVTLRCSSQSGHNTVSWYQQALGQGPQFIFQYYREEENGRGNFPPRFSGLQFPNYSSELNVNALELDDSALYLCASRRLAGPGADTQYFGPGTRLTVL.

The chain has TRBV23-1 and TRBJ2-6; TRBD1 matches 9 bases. TRBV23-1 is identified as an open reading frame with a role that is uncertain. Trimming cost V 1 base and J 4 bases; bases outside gene matches: 8. The CDR3 length is 18 residues. The CDR3, as DNA: TGCGCCAGCAGTCAATACAACAGGGGGCTTTACGGGGCCAACGTCCTGACTTTC. Protein: CASSQYNRGLYGANVLTF.

The chain is built from TRBV5-6 and TRBJ1-5; weak D call: TRBD1 (5 bases). The CDR3 contains 14 residues. Per germline, CDR1 SGHDT and CDR2 YYEEEE. V was trimmed by 0 bases and J by 2 bases, leaving 6 bases between them. The CDR3 region is CASSLGQRNQPQHF. For the CDR3, the DNA is TGTGCCAGCAGCTTGGGACAGCGCAATCAGCCCCAGCATTTT.

This clone occurred a few times. CDR3 amino acids: CASSLEAGGQETQYF. The CDR3 DNA follows: TGTGCCAGCAGCTTAGAGGCGGGGGGTCAAGAGACCCAGTACTTC. The genes are TRBV7-9 and TRBJ2-5, with 8 bases that match TRBD2. With V trimmed by 1 base and J by 2 bases, 3 bases remained unmatched. The CDR3 loop spans 15 amino acids. Germline CDR1 and CDR2: SEHNR and FQNEAQ (reference sequence).

The CDR3 sequence: CASSPRGVANTGELFF. DNA of the CDR3: TGTGCCAGCTCACCACGGGGGGTCGCGAACACCGGGGAGCTGTTTTTT. The rearrangement joins TRBV18 to TRBJ2-2, with D perhaps TRBD2 (6 bases). This CDR3 is built from 16 residues. Trimming took 1 base from V and 0 from J, leaving 9 bases between them. Germline V lookup: CDR1 KGHSH, CDR2 LQKENI.

J is TRBJ2-2 and V is TRBV3-1 (or the pseudogene TRBV3-2); D not resolved. CDR3 length: 16 residues. Trimming stripped 1 base from V and 6 bases from J, with 15 bases between. Germline V gene data show CDR1 as LGHDT and CDR2 as YNNKEL (reference sequence). CDR3 coding DNA: TGTGCCAGCAGCCAAGGGTCCCTAGTAATGTCCGGGGAGCTGTTTTTT. Residues: CASSQGSLVMSGELFF.

The chain carries TRBV5-4 and TRBJ2-2; 10 positions agree with TRBD1. Germline loops: CDR1 SGHNT, CDR2 YYREEE (reference sequence). The CDR3 is made up of 15 amino acids. The J segment lost 2 bases and the V segment lost 7 bases, leaving 5 bases of the junction unmatched. CDR3 region: CASRGTGVNTGELFF. The CDR3 nucleotides read TGTGCCAGCCGAGGGACAGGGGTCAACACCGGGGAGCTGTTTTTT.

The CDR3 protein is CASSLALQETQYF. Written as DNA, the CDR3 is TGTGCCAGCAGCTTGGCCCTCCAAGAGACCCAGTACTTC. This sequence joins TRBV5-4 and TRBJ2-5; D is uncertain. The CDR3 sequence is 13 residues long. V dropped 0 bases and J dropped 1 base, with 4 bases sitting between them. From germline, CDR1 is SGHNT and CDR2 YYREEE (reference sequence).